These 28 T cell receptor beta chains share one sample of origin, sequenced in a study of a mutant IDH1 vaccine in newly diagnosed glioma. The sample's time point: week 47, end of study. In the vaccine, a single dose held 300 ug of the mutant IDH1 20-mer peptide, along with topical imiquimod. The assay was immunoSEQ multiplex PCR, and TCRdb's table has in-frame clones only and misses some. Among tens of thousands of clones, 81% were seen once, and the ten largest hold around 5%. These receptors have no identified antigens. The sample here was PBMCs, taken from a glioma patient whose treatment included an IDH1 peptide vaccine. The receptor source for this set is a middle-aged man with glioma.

CDR3 amino acids: CASSQNRGLEPNEQFF. CDR3 in DNA: TGTGCCAGCAGCCAAAACCGGGGACTAGAACCCAATGAGCAGTTCTTC. The gene calls are TRBV14 and TRBJ2-1; 8 bases are a match to TRBD2. In germline, CDR1 is SGHDN, CDR2 FVKESK. The CDR3 contains 16 residues. J lost 6 bases, V lost 2 bases, and 9 bases had no gene match.

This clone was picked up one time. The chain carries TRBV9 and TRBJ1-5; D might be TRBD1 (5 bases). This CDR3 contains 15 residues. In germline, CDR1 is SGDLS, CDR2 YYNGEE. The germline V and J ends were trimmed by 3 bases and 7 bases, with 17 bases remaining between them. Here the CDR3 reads CASSGSFPQGQPQHF. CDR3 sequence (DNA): TGTGCCAGCAGCGGTTCTTTTCCGCAGGGCCAGCCCCAGCATTTT.

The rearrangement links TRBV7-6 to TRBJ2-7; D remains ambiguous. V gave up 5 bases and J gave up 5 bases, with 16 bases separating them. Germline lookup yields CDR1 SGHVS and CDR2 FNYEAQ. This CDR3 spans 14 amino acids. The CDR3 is CASSPYWGEDEQYF. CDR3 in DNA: TGTGCCAGCAGCCCCTACTGGGGTGAGGACGAGCAGTACTTC.

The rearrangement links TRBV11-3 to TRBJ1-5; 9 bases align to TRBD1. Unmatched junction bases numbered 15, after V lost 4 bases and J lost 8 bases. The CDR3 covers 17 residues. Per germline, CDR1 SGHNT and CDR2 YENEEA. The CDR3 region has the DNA TGTGCCAGCAGCTCCCCTGAGGGGGGACAGGGAGTAGAGCCCCAGCATTTT. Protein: CASSSPEGGQGVEPQHF. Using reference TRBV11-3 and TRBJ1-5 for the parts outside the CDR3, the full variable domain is EAGVVQSPRYKIIEKKQPVAFWCNPISGHNTLYWYLQNLGQGPELLIRYENEEAVDDSQLPKDRFSAERLKGVDSTLKIQPAELGDSAVYLCASSSPEGGQGVEPQHFGDGTRLSIL.

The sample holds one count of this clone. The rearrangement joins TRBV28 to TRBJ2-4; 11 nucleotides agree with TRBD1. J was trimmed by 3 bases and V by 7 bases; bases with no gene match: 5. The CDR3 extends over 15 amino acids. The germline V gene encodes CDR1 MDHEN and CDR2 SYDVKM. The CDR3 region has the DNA TGTGCCAGCACCGGGACAGGGGGTGACAAAAACATTCAGTACTTC. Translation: CASTGTGGDKNIQYF. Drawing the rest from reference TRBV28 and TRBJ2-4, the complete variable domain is DVKVTQSSRYLVKRTGEKVFLECVQDMDHENMFWYRQDPGLGLRLIYFSYDVKMKEKGDIPEGYSVSREKKERFSLILESASTNQTSMYLCASTGTGGDKNIQYFGAGTRLSVL.

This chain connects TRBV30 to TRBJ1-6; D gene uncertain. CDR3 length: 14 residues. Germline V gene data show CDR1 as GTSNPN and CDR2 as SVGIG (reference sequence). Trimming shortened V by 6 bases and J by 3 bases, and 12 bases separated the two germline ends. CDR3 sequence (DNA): TGTGCCTGTTCGCCGGGAGGCTATAATTCACCCCTCCACTTT. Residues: CACSPGGYNSPLHF.

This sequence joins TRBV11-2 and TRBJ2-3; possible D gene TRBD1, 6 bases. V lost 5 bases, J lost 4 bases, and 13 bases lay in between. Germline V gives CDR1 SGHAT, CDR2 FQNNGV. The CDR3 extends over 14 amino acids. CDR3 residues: CASSLLGASDTQYF. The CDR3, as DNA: TGTGCCAGCAGCCTATTGGGGGCGTCAGATACGCAGTATTTT.

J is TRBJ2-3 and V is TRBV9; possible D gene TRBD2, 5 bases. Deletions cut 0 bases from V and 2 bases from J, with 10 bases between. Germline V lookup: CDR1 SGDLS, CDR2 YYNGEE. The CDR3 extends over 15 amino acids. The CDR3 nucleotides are TGTGCCAGCAGCGTAGTAGCGATTCCCACAGATACGCAGTATTTT. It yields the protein CASSVVAIPTDTQYF.

CDR3 residues: CASSLPDTRSGEQFF. In DNA form, the CDR3 reads TGTGCCAGCAGCTTACCGGACACTCGTAGCGGTGAGCAGTTCTTC. The J gene is TRBJ2-1, the V gene TRBV11-2, with D possibly matching TRBD2 (6 bases). CDR3 length: 15 amino acids. Germline CDR1 SGHAT, CDR2 FQNNGV. The ends were cut back, 2 bases at V and 9 bases at J, with 17 bases in the middle.

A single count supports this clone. The CDR3 coding sequence is TGTGCTAGTGGTCGAGACCGCACAGATACGCAGTATTTT. Protein: CASGRDRTDTQYF. This chain connects TRBV7-7 to TRBJ2-3; D gene uncertain. Germline values: CDR1 SSHAT, CDR2 FNYEAQ (reference sequence). The length of the CDR3 is 13 residues. The complete variable domain, with remaining parts taken from reference TRBV7-7 and TRBJ2-3, reads GAGVSQSPRYKVTKRGQDVTLRCDPISSHATLYWYQQALGQGPEFLTYFNYEAQPDKSGLPSDRFSAERPEGSISTLTIQRTEQRDSAMYRCASGRDRTDTQYFGPGTRLTVL.

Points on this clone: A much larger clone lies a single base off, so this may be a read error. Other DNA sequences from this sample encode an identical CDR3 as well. The CDR3 DNA is TGTGCCAGCAGTGACTCGACAGGGGGCGCAGATACGCAGTATTTT. Protein product: CASSDSTGGADTQYF. The chain has TRBV6-4 and TRBJ2-3; the match to TRBD1 covers 10 bases. CDR3 length: 15 residues. CDR1 and CDR2 (germline): MRHNA, SNTAGT. Unmatched junction bases numbered 1, after V lost 0 bases and J lost 4 bases.

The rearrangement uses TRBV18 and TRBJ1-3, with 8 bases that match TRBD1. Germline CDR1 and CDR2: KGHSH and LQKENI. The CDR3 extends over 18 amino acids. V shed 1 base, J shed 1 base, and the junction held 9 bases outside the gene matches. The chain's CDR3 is CASSPLGAGGESGNTIYF. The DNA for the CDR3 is TGTGCCAGCTCACCACTTGGCGCAGGGGGCGAATCTGGAAACACCATATATTTT.

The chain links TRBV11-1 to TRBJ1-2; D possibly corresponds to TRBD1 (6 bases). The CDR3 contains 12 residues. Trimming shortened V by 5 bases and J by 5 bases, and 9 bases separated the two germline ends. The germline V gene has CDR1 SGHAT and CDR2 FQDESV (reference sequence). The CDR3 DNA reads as TGTGCCAGCAGCCAGACAGGTTATGGCTACACCTTC. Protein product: CASSQTGYGYTF.

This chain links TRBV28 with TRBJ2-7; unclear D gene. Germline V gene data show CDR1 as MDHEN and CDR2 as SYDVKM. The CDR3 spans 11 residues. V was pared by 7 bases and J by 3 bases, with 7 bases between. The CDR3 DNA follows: TGTGCCAGCACTTTGAACTACGAGCAGTACTTC. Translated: CASTLNYEQYF.

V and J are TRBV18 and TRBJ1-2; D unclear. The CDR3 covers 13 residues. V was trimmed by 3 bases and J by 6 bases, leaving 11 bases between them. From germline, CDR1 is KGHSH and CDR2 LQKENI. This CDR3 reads CASSPRVNDGYTF. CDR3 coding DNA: TGTGCCAGCTCACCGAGGGTAAACGATGGCTACACCTTC. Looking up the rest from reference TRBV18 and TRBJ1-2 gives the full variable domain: NAGVMQNPRHLVRRRGQEARLRCSPMKGHSHVYWYRQLPEEGLKFMVYLQKENIIDESGMPKERFSAEFPKEGPSILRIQQVVRGDSAAYFCASSPRVNDGYTFGSGTRLTVV.

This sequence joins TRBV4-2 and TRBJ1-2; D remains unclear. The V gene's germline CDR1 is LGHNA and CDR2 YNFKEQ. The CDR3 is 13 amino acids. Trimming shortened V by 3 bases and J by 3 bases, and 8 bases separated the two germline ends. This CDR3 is CASSHDGYYGYTF. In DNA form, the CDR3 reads TGTGCCAGCAGCCACGACGGGTACTATGGCTACACCTTC.

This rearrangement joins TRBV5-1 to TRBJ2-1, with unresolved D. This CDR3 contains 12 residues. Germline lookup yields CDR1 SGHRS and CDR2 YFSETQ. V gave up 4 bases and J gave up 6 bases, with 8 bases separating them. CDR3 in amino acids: CASSPDRNEQFF. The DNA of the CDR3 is TGCGCCAGCAGCCCCGACCGCAATGAGCAGTTCTTC.

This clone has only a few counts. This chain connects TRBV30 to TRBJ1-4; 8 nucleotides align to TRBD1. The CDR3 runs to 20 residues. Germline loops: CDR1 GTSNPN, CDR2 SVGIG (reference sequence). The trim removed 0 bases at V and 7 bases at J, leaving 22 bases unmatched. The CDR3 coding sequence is TGTGCCTGGAGTGTGATTATTACTCCAGACAGGGGAAGGCGTAGTGAAAAACTGTTTTTT. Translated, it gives CAWSVIITPDRGRRSEKLFF.

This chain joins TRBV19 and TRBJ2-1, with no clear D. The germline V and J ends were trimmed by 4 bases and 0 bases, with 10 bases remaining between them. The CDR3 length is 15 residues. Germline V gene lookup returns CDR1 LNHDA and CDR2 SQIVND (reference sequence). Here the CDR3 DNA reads TGTGCCAGTAGTACCGGCGTTAGCTCCTACAATGAGCAGTTCTTC. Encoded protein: CASSTGVSSYNEQFF.

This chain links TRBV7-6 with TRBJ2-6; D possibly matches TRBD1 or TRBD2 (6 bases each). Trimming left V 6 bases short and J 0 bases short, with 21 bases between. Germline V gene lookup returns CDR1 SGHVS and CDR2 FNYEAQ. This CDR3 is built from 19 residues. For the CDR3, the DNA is TGTGCCAGCAGACGGAGGAGGGGGGATAGTGCCTCTGGGGCCAACGTCCTGACTTTC. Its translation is CASRRRRGDSASGANVLTF.

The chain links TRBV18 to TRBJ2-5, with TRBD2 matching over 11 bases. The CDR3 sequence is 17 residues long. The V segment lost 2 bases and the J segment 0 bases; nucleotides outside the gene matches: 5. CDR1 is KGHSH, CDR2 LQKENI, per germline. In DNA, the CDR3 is TGTGCCAGCTCACCAAAGGGGACTAGCGGCTACCAAGAGACCCAGTACTTC. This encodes CASSPKGTSGYQETQYF.

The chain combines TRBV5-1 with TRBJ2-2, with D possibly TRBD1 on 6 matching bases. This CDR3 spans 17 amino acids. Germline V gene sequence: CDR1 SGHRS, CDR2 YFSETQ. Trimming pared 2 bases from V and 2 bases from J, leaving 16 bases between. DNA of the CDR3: TGCGCCAGCAGCTTTTTTCCGGACAGAGCTAACACCGGGGAGCTGTTTTTT. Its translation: CASSFFPDRANTGELFF.

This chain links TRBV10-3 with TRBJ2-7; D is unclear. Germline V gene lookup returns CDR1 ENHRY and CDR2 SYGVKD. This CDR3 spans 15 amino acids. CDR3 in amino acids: CASSEEGTEIYEQYF. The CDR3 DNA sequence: TGTGCTTCATCTGAGGAAGGAACAGAGATTTACGAGCAGTACTTC.

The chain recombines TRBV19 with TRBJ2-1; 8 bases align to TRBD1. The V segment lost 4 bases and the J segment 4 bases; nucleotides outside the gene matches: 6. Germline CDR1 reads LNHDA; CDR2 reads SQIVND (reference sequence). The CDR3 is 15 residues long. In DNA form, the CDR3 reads TGTGCCAGTAGTACCCGGGACAGGATATACAATGAGCAGTTCTTC. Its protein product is CASSTRDRIYNEQFF.

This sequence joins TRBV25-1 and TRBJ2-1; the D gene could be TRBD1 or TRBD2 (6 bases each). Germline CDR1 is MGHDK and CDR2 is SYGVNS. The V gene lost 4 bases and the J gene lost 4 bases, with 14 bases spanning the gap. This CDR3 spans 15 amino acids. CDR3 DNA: TGTGCCAGCAGTGGAAGGGGGGCTGTTTACAATGAGCAGTTCTTC. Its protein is CASSGRGAVYNEQFF. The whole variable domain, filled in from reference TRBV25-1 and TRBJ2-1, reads EADIYQTPRYLVIGTGKKITLECSQTMGHDKMYWYQQDPGMELHLIHYSYGVNSTEKGDLSSESTVSRIRTEHFPLTLESARPSHTSQYLCASSGRGAVYNEQFFGPGTRLTVL.

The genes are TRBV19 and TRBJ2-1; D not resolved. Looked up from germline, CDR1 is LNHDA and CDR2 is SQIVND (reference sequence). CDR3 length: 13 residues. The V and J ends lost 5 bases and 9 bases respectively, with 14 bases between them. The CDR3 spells CASSSARLGEQFF. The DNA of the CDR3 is TGTGCCAGTAGTTCGGCCCGCCTGGGTGAGCAGTTCTTC. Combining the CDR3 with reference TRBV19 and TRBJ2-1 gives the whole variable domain DGGITQSPKYLFRKEGQNVTLSCEQNLNHDAMYWYRQDPGQGLRLIYYSQIVNDFQKGDIAEGYSVSREKKESFPLTVTSAQKNPTAFYLCASSSARLGEQFFGPGTRLTVL.

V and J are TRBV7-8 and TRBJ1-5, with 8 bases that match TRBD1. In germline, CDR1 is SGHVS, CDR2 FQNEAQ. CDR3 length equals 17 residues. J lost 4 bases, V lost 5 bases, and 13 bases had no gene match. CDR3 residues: CASSASAGGGLNQPQHF. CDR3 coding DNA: TGTGCCAGCAGCGCCTCGGCAGGGGGCGGATTGAATCAGCCCCAGCATTTT.

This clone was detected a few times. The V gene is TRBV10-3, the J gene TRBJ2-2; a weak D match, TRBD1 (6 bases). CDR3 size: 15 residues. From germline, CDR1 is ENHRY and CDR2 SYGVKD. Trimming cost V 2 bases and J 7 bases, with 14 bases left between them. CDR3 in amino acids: CAISEVPGDSGELFF. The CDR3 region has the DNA TGTGCCATCAGTGAGGTTCCAGGGGATAGCGGGGAGCTGTTTTTT.